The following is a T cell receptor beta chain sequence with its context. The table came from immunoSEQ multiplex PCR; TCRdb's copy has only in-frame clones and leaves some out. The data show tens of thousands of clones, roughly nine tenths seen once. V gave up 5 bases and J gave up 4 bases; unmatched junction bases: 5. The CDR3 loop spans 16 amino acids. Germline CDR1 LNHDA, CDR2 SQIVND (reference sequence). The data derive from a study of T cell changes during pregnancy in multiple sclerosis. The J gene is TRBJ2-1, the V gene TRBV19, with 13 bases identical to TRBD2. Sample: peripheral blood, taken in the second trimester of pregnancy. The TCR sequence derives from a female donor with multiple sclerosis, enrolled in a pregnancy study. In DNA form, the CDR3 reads TGTGCCAGTAGTGGGAGACTAGCGGGGGGATACAATGAGCAGTTCTTC. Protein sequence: CASSGRLAGGYNEQFF.